This entry is about one TCR beta chain. The authors' processing: Estimates of nucleated cell counts were drawn from the amplification of reference gene primers. Data came from immunoSEQ multiplex PCR; TCRdb stores just in-frame clones and leaves some out. V and J calls and clone size are copied from that table; D and trimming were computed from the DNA. The sample includes 200,000 to 300,000 clones, roughly 80% of them seen just once. This sample is drawn from a study of blood T cell repertoires in COVID-19. Study-level background: COVID-19 samples, acute and convalescent, were from the United States, Italy and Spain. PBMCs, B-cell-depleted T cells, or T cells provided the cDNA or gDNA that made up the material.

V shed 5 bases and J 5 bases; nucleotides not matched to a gene: 6. The CDR3 is made up of 14 amino acids. Germline V gives CDR1 SGHAT, CDR2 FQDESV (reference sequence). Patients in Seattle were enrolled during active infection, then followed longitudinally. The chain recombines TRBV11-1 with TRBJ1-1, with 9 bases aligning to TRBD1. This TCR derives from a woman over 75 with COVID-19, enrolled during active disease. What was sequenced was peripheral blood. The CDR3 here is CASSKMDRGTEAFF. The DNA for the CDR3 is TGTGCCAGCAGCAAGATGGACAGGGGTACTGAAGCTTTCTTT.